The 11 T cell receptor beta chains below come from one sample, sequenced in a study of blood T cell repertoires in COVID-19. Data came from immunoSEQ multiplex PCR; TCRdb stores just in-frame clones and leaves some out. This sample carries roughly 250,000 clones, 86% of them seen once, and the ten largest clones take approximately 12%. The sample was peripheral blood. The receptor source for this set is a woman in her 30s with COVID-19, enrolled during active disease.

This chain uses TRBV2 with TRBJ2-4; 7 bases agree with TRBD2. V gave up 6 bases and J gave up 6 bases; unmatched junction bases: 11. The CDR3 consists of 15 residues. Germline V gene data show CDR1 as SNHLY and CDR2 as FYNNEI. The CDR3 protein is CASRRWEGSANIQYF. The CDR3 DNA reads TGTGCCAGCAGAAGATGGGAGGGTTCCGCAAACATTCAGTACTTC.

This clone appeared a single time. The genes are TRBV7-9 and TRBJ1-4; D gene uncertain. Germline V gene sequence: CDR1 SEHNR, CDR2 FQNEAQ (reference sequence). Trimming left V 1 base short and J 5 bases short, with 11 bases between. The CDR3 loop spans 15 amino acids. The CDR3 sequence: CASSLVAPTNEKLFF. The CDR3 DNA reads TGTGCCAGCAGCTTAGTGGCCCCGACAAATGAAAAACTGTTTTTT.

This chain uses TRBV4-1 with TRBJ1-2; TRBD1 aligns across 8 bases. The germline CDR1 and CDR2 sequences are MGHRA and YSYEKL. Unmatched junction bases numbered 9, after V lost 2 bases and J lost 7 bases. The CDR3 totals 15 residues. In DNA form, the CDR3 reads TGCGCCAGCAGCCAAACCCCGCACAGGGGGACTGGCTACACCTTC. Residues: CASSQTPHRGTGYTF.

This clone has just one count. The V gene is TRBV28, the J gene TRBJ1-5; D gene uncertain. V lost 6 bases to trimming and J lost 5 bases, with 2 bases between them. The CDR3 extends over 10 amino acids. In germline, CDR1 is MDHEN, CDR2 SYDVKM. CDR3 loop: CASSDQPQHF. In DNA form, the CDR3 reads TGTGCCAGCAGCGATCAGCCCCAGCATTTT.

J is TRBJ2-3 and V is TRBV11-2; TRBD2 aligns across 9 bases. The V segment lost 6 bases and the J segment 2 bases; nucleotides outside the gene matches: 15. Per the germline V gene, CDR1 is SGHAT and CDR2 is FQNNGV. CDR3 length equals 18 residues. The CDR3 region is CASRLTIRTSEYTDTQYF. The CDR3 nucleotides read TGTGCCAGCAGATTAACTATTCGGACTAGCGAGTACACAGATACGCAGTATTTT. Full variable domain (rest looked up from reference TRBV11-2 and TRBJ2-3): EAGVAQSPRYKIIEKRQSVAFWCNPISGHATLYWYQQILGQGPKLLIQFQNNGVVDDSQLPKDRFSAERLKGVDSTLKIQPAKLEDSAVYLCASRLTIRTSEYTDTQYFGPGTRLTVL.

V gene TRBV30 combines with J gene TRBJ2-5; 9 nucleotides match TRBD2. Losses at the gene ends were 5 bases for V and 5 bases for J; bases not matched to a gene: 9. This CDR3 has 14 residues. The germline V gene encodes CDR1 GTSNPN and CDR2 SVGIG (reference sequence). CDR3 amino acids: CAWGASGAGETQYF. CDR3 sequence (DNA): TGTGCCTGGGGGGCTAGCGGGGCTGGCGAGACCCAGTACTTC.

The V and J genes are TRBV12-3 or TRBV12-4 and TRBJ1-5; D unclear. The CDR3 is 12 residues long. V was shortened by 11 bases and J by 0 bases, with 8 bases between the two germline ends. As DNA, the CDR3 is TGTGCCTTTCCCTGTAGCAATCAGCCCCAGCATTTT. It specifies CAFPCSNQPQHF.

The J gene is TRBJ2-7, the V gene TRBV5-5, with D possibly being TRBD1 (6 bases). This CDR3 spans 15 amino acids. The V and J ends lost 1 base and 0 bases respectively, with 11 bases between them. Looked up from germline, CDR1 is SGHKS and CDR2 is YYEKEE (reference sequence). This CDR3 reads CASSLKGESSYEQYF. CDR3 bases: TGTGCCAGCAGCTTGAAGGGGGAGAGCTCCTACGAGCAGTACTTC. The full variable domain, completed using reference TRBV5-5 and TRBJ2-7, is DAGVTQSPTHLIKTRGQQVTLRCSPISGHKSVSWYQQVLGQGPQFIFQYYEKEERGRGNFPDRFSARQFPNYSSELNVNALLLGDSALYLCASSLKGESSYEQYFGPGTRLTVT.

As for this clone: Within the sample, other DNA sequences also encode this same CDR3. The rearrangement joins TRBV3-1 (or the pseudogene TRBV3-2) to TRBJ1-6, with no clear D. CDR3 length equals 15 residues. Deletions cut 1 base from V and 0 bases from J, with 4 bases between. Germline V gives CDR1 LGHDT, CDR2 YNNKEL (reference sequence). CDR3 nucleotides: TGTGCCAGCAGCCAAGGCAGCTCCTATAATTCACCCCTCCACTTT. Its protein is CASSQGSSYNSPLHF.

This clone has only one observation. The chain employs TRBV24-1 and TRBJ1-2; no clear D. Germline V gene sequence: CDR1 KGHDR, CDR2 SFDVKD. CDR3 length: 11 amino acids. V was cut by 3 bases and J by 10 bases, with 8 bases left in between. The CDR3 DNA reads as TGTGCCACCAGTGATGCGGGGTCCTACACCTTC. Translation gives CATSDAGSYTF.

This clone has just a few counts. The J gene is TRBJ2-7, the V gene TRBV29-1, with TRBD1 as a possible D gene (6 bases). Germline-derived CDR1 and CDR2 are SQVTM and ANQGSEA. V lost 3 bases, J lost 5 bases, and 14 bases lay in between. CDR3 length equals 13 residues. Here the CDR3 DNA reads TGCAGCGTTGACCAGACAGGTGTGGACGAGCAGTACTTC. Protein sequence: CSVDQTGVDEQYF.